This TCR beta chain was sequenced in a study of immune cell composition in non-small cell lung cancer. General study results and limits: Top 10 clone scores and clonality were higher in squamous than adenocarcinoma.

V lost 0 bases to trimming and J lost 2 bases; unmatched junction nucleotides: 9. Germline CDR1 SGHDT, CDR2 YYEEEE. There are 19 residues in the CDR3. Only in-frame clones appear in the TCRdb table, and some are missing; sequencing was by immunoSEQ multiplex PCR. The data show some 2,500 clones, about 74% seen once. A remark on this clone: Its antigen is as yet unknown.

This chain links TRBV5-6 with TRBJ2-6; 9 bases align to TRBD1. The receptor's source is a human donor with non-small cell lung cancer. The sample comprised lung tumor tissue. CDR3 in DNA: TGTGCCAGCAGCTTGGGGGGGACAGGGAGGGTGGCTGGGGCCAACGTCCTGACTTTC. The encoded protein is CASSLGGTGRVAGANVLTF.